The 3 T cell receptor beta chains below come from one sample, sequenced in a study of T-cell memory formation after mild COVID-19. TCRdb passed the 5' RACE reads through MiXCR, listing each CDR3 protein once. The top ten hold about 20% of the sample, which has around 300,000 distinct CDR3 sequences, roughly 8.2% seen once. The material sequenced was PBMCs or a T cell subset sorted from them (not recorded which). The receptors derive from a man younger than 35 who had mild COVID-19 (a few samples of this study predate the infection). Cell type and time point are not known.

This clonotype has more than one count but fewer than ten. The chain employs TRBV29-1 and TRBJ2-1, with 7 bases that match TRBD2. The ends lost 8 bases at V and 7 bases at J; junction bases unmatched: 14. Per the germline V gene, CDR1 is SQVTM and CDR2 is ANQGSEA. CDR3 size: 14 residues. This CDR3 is CSPPQGLLGNEQFF. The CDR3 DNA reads TGCAGCCCTCCCCAGGGACTACTAGGGAATGAGCAGTTCTTC.

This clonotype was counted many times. CDR3 loop: CASSLRGLDLDQPQHF. The CDR3 bases are TGTGCCAGCAGTTTGAGGGGGCTGGATTTGGATCAGCCCCAGCATTTT. This chain connects TRBV12-3 or TRBV12-4 to TRBJ1-5; 7 bases are shared with TRBD1. The CDR3 has 16 residues. J was trimmed by 5 bases and V by 3 bases; bases with no gene match: 10.

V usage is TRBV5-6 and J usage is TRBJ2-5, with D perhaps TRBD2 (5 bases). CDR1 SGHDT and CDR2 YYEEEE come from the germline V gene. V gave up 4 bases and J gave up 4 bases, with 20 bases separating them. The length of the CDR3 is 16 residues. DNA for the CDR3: TGTGCCAGCAGCAGAATATCGCGGGCCAGTGGAGAGACCCAGTACTTC. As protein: CASSRISRASGETQYF.